One and the same sample provided the 22 T cell receptor beta chains below, sequenced in a study of regulatory T cells in long-lasting Graves disease. To make TCR beta libraries, researchers used iRepertoire HTBI primers and Arm-PCR of CDR3 regions. TCRdb used MiXCR to reprocess the multiplex PCR reads, holding one entry per CDR3 protein. The sample lists about 540,000 distinct CDR3 sequences; about 13% were seen once. Time point here: newly diagnosed GD, antithyroid drugs for less than 3 months. PBMC-derived RNA was used for the TCR library. Another study also made use of these data, one on T cells in Graves' hyperthyroidism and ophthalmopathy.

The material was peripheral blood mononuclear cells (PBMCs), obtained at new diagnosis, from a patient treated with antithyroid drugs. The receptors were gathered from a man younger than 45 with Graves disease.

This clonotype has ten or more counts. This chain uses TRBV7-9 with TRBJ1-1; unclear D gene. This CDR3 spans 14 amino acids. Between the trimmed V and J ends, which lost 6 bases and 1 base, there was a span of 12 bases. Germline V lookup: CDR1 SEHNR, CDR2 FQNEAQ (reference sequence). CDR3 DNA: TGTGCCAGCAGAATAGGTATATCGAACACTGAAGCTTTCTTT. Translating it yields CASRIGISNTEAFF. The whole variable domain, remainder taken from reference TRBV7-9 and TRBJ1-1, is DTGVSQNPRHKITKRGQNVTFRCDPISEHNRLYWYRQTLGQGPEFLTYFQNEAQLEKSRLLSDRFSAERPKGSFSTLEIQRTEQGDSAMYLCASRIGISNTEAFFGQGTRLTVV.

The sample holds a few counts of this clonotype. The rearrangement uses TRBV12-3 or TRBV12-4 and TRBJ1-1; D gene ambiguous. CDR3 size: 15 residues. V lost 3 bases to trimming and J lost 5 bases, with 16 bases between them. The CDR3 bases are TGTGCCAGCAGTTTTGGGGTGAGCGGAGGAACTGAAGCTTTCTTT. Protein sequence: CASSFGVSGGTEAFF.

This clonotype was counted between two and nine times. The chain employs TRBV30 and TRBJ2-5; a weak D match, TRBD2 (6 bases). Trimming removed 0 bases from V and 3 bases from J, with 11 bases in between. CDR1 is GTSNPN and CDR2 is SVGIG in the germline V gene (reference sequence). The CDR3 has 14 amino acids. The CDR3 spells CAWSVQRAKETQYF. The CDR3 nucleotides are TGTGCCTGGAGTGTACAGCGGGCAAAAGAGACCCAGTACTTC.

A few counts support this clonotype. The rearrangement links TRBV12-3 or TRBV12-4 to TRBJ2-7, with unresolved D. The CDR3 length is 13 residues. Trimming pared 8 bases from V and 5 bases from J, leaving 16 bases between. The CDR3 protein is CASVSGPGHEQYF. Written as DNA, the CDR3 is TGTGCCAGCGTTTCGGGCCCCGGCCACGAGCAGTACTTC.

This clonotype appeared once. Relative to the germline gene, one junction end is altered; a read error may explain this. V gene TRBV20-1 combines with J gene TRBJ2-7; the match to TRBD2 covers 11 bases. The CDR3 runs 14 residues. Germline V CDR1 and CDR2: DFQATT, SNEGSKA (reference sequence). CDR3 DNA: TGCAGTGCTAGCCTAGCGGGAGGCTCCTGCGAGCAGTACTTC. Translated: CSASLAGGSCEQYF.

This clonotype has a count of ten or more. The chain couples TRBV5-5 to TRBJ2-7; no clear D. With 3 bases removed from V and 2 bases from J, the gap between germline ends came to 12 bases. Per germline, CDR1 SGHKS and CDR2 YYEKEE (reference sequence). The CDR3 is 14 residues long. This chain's CDR3 is CASSSDGSTYEQYF. The CDR3 bases are TGTGCCAGCAGCTCGGATGGGTCCACCTACGAGCAGTACTTC.

The chain carries TRBV18 and TRBJ2-1; unclear D gene. Germline V gene lookup returns CDR1 KGHSH and CDR2 LQKENI. The CDR3 sequence is 13 residues long. V was pared by 2 bases and J by 5 bases, with 7 bases between. CDR3 residues: CASSPFAHNEQFF. CDR3 DNA: TGTGCCAGCTCACCATTTGCGCACAATGAGCAGTTCTTC.

Many counts were recorded for this clonotype. The rearrangement joins TRBV28 to TRBJ2-7; D may be TRBD1 (5 bases). CDR1 is MDHEN, CDR2 SYDVKM, per germline. The V end lost 5 bases, the J end lost 1 base, and 15 bases lay between the germline ends. There are 15 residues in the CDR3. The CDR3 here is CASSGARVSSYEQYF. CDR3 coding DNA: TGTGCCAGCAGTGGGGCTCGGGTGTCGTCCTACGAGCAGTACTTC.

This chain connects TRBV25-1 to TRBJ1-2; a weak D match, TRBD1 (6 bases). Trimming shortened V by 0 bases and J by 3 bases, and 11 bases separated the two germline ends. The CDR3 spans 15 residues. The germline V gene has CDR1 MGHDK and CDR2 SYGVNS. CDR3 loop: CASSEYGGPDYGYTF. The CDR3 bases are TGTGCCAGCAGTGAATATGGGGGGCCTGACTATGGCTACACCTTC.

There are many counts of this clonotype. The rearrangement joins TRBV7-9 to TRBJ1-5; D is undetermined. This CDR3 spans 12 amino acids. Trimming took off 5 bases at V and 7 bases at J, with 9 bases between the two ends. CDR1 is SEHNR and CDR2 is FQNEAQ in the germline V gene (reference sequence). In DNA, the CDR3 is TGTGCCAGCAGCCGCCAGGACCAGCCCCAGCATTTT. Its translation: CASSRQDQPQHF.

This sequence joins TRBV10-3 and TRBJ2-6; 7 positions agree with TRBD1. Trimming took 8 bases from V and 0 from J; bases not matched to a gene: 13. The CDR3 runs 18 residues. The germline gives CDR1 ENHRY, CDR2 SYGVKD. As DNA, the CDR3 is TGTGCCATCTCAGGGGGACGGACGCTCTCCTCTGGGGCCAACGTCCTGACTTTC. Amino acids: CAISGGRTLSSGANVLTF.

This clonotype was counted a few times. The chain links TRBV10-3 to TRBJ2-3; D is uncertain. There are 14 residues in the CDR3. Germline assignment: CDR1 ENHRY and CDR2 SYGVKD. Trimming left V 3 bases short and J 6 bases short, with 13 bases between. The CDR3 here is CAISEASSDDTQYF. The CDR3 region has the DNA TGTGCCATCAGTGAAGCAAGCAGTGATGATACGCAGTATTTT.

This clonotype was seen repeatedly, ten times or more. The chain combines TRBV6-1 with TRBJ2-3; 13 nucleotides line up with TRBD2. The V gene's germline CDR1 is MNHNS and CDR2 SASEGT. The ends lost 3 bases at V and 4 bases at J; junction bases unmatched: 7. The CDR3 covers 17 residues. Here the CDR3 reads CASSDYGLAGVSDTQYF. The CDR3 nucleotides read TGTGCCAGCAGTGACTACGGACTAGCGGGAGTCTCAGATACGCAGTATTTT.

This clonotype was found many times. The V call is TRBV28, the J call TRBJ2-5, with 9 bases lining up with TRBD2. The CDR3 has 16 residues. The ends lost 6 bases at V and 1 base at J; junction bases unmatched: 9. The germline V gene encodes CDR1 MDHEN and CDR2 SYDVKM. The CDR3 protein is CASSLGATSGQETQYF. In DNA, the CDR3 is TGTGCCAGCAGCCTAGGAGCGACTAGCGGCCAAGAGACCCAGTACTTC. The full variable domain, its missing parts supplied by reference TRBV28 and TRBJ2-5, is DVKVTQSSRYLVKRTGEKVFLECVQDMDHENMFWYRQDPGLGLRLIYFSYDVKMKEKGDIPEGYSVSREKKERFSLILESASTNQTSMYLCASSLGATSGQETQYFGPGTRLLVL.

The CDR3 region has the DNA TGCAGTGCTATACGGGAGAGCTCCTACAATGAGCAGTTCTTC. This codes for CSAIRESSYNEQFF. The chain recombines TRBV20-1 with TRBJ2-1, with TRBD2 as a possible D gene (6 bases). V shed 4 bases and J shed 0 bases, with 10 bases lying between them. The CDR3 extends over 14 amino acids. Germline values: CDR1 DFQATT, CDR2 SNEGSKA (reference sequence).

A few counts support this clonotype. The V call is TRBV4-1, the J call TRBJ2-3; D perhaps matches TRBD1 (6 bases). Trimming shortened V by 4 bases and J by 0 bases, and 11 bases separated the two germline ends. Per germline, CDR1 MGHRA and CDR2 YSYEKL. This CDR3 region has 15 residues. CDR3 nucleotides: TGCGCCAGCAGCCCGTCAAGGGGGAGCACAGATACGCAGTATTTT. Its translation is CASSPSRGSTDTQYF.

This clonotype showed up many times. This chain links TRBV27 with TRBJ2-2, with no clear D. The V and J ends lost 7 bases and 1 base respectively, with 10 bases between them. CDR1 MNHEY and CDR2 SMNVEV come from the germline V gene (reference sequence). This CDR3 region has 14 residues. CDR3 sequence: CASTPWRNTGELFF. Written as DNA, the CDR3 is TGTGCCAGCACCCCCTGGAGGAACACCGGGGAGCTGTTTTTT.

At least ten counts were recorded for this clonotype. The chain recombines TRBV3-1 with TRBJ2-1; D is perhaps TRBD2 (6 bases). Germline V CDR1 and CDR2: LGHDT, YNNKEL (reference sequence). This CDR3 contains 14 residues. V was cut by 6 bases and J by 5 bases, with 14 bases left in between. The DNA for the CDR3 is TGTGCCAGCAGGGACCACGGCGGGGACAATGAGCAGTTCTTC. This encodes CASRDHGGDNEQFF.

For this clonotype: A much larger clone differs from this one at a single base, so this may be a read error. The J gene is TRBJ2-4, the V gene TRBV3-1, with 9 bases lining up with TRBD2. Judging by the DNA end, TRBJ2-7 fits better; the J call may be wrong. From germline, CDR1 is LGHDT and CDR2 YNNKEL (reference sequence). The CDR3 extends over 15 amino acids. CDR3 in amino acids: CASSPAGGAFYEQYF. DNA of the CDR3: TGTGCCAGCAGCCCAGCGGGGGGAGCCTTCTACGAGCAGTACTTC.

This clonotype has at least ten counts. The chain employs TRBV12-3 or TRBV12-4 and TRBJ2-3, with 8 bases fitting TRBD2. This CDR3 spans 13 amino acids. Trimming removed 5 bases from V and 6 bases from J; junction bases left unmatched: 4. Here the CDR3 reads CASSGSGGDTQYF. The CDR3 DNA follows: TGTGCCAGCAGTGGATCGGGAGGGGATACGCAGTATTTT.

This clonotype was recorded a few times. The rearrangement links TRBV6-9 to TRBJ2-3; D might be TRBD2 (5 bases). The CDR3 is 15 amino acids. V lost 3 bases to trimming and J lost 6 bases, with 16 bases between them. Germline V CDR1 and CDR2: MNHGY, SVAAGI. The CDR3 sequence: CASSYGSPTGDTQYF. The CDR3 DNA sequence: TGTGCCAGCAGTTACGGGTCACCGACGGGGGATACGCAGTATTTT.

This clonotype has a count of ten or more. This chain joins TRBV30 and TRBJ1-5, with D possibly being TRBD1 (5 bases). The CDR3 loop spans 13 amino acids. In germline, CDR1 is GTSNPN, CDR2 SVGIG (reference sequence). The V gene lost 6 bases and the J gene lost 5 bases, with 14 bases spanning the gap. The CDR3 DNA is TGTGCCTGCCAAGGGGAAAACCATCAGCCCCAGCATTTT. Protein product: CACQGENHQPQHF.